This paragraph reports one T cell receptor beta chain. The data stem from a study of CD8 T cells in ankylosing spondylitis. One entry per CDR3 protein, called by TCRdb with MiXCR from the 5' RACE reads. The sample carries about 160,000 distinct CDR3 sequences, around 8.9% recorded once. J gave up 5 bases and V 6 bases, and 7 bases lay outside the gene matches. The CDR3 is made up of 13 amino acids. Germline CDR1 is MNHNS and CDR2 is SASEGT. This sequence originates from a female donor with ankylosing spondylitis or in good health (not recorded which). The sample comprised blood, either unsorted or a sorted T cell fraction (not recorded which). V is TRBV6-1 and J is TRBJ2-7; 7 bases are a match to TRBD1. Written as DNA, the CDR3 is TGTGCCAGCAGCCAACAGGGGAGCAACGAGCAGTACTTC. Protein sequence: CASSQQGSNEQYF.